The 18 T cell receptor beta chains reported below all come from one sample, sequenced in a study of CD8+CD57+ T cells in acquired aplastic anemia. The study profiled TCR beta VDJ and CDR3 using genomic DNA as template. TCRdb reprocessed the reads via MiXCR and lists one record per CDR3 protein. The table records 150,000 to 200,000 distinct CDR3 sequences, roughly half of them present only once. It was patients with CD8+CD57+ cell expansion by flow cytometry who were chosen for sequencing. Sequencing used sorted CD4+, CD8+, or CD8+CD57+ T cells (not recorded which) from PBMCs. These receptors all stem from a human donor with aplastic anemia.

In its sample, this clonotype was seen many times. An end of the junction does not agree with germline; a read error may underlie this. The chain is built from TRBV5-1 and TRBJ1-2; 9 bases match TRBD1. The CDR3 contains 15 residues. Germline-derived CDR1 and CDR2 are SGHRS and YFSETQ. As DNA, the CDR3 is TGCGCCAGCAGCTTGGACGCCCCGGGACAGGGACGGGACGACTTC. Its protein product is CASSLDAPGQGRDDF.

This clonotype was found many times. The genes are TRBV10-3 and TRBJ1-2, with 7 bases aligning to TRBD1. V gave up 2 bases and J gave up 5 bases; unmatched junction bases: 8. Germline V CDR1 and CDR2: ENHRY, SYGVKD. The CDR3 runs 15 residues. CDR3 coding DNA: TGTGCCATCAGTGAGGGGACAGACTTTGGGTATGGCTACACCTTC. Translated: CAISEGTDFGYGYTF.

This chain links TRBV5-1 with TRBJ1-2, with TRBD1 matching over 7 bases. The CDR3 contains 15 residues. The V and J ends lost 4 bases and 0 bases, in that order; junction bases with no gene match: 6. Per germline, CDR1 SGHRS and CDR2 YFSETQ. The CDR3 reads CASSTRQGTNYGYTF. CDR3 nucleotides: TGCGCCAGCAGCACGAGACAGGGAACTAACTATGGCTACACCTTC.

The table lists this clonotype with many counts. The junction shows a germline mismatch at one end, possibly a read error. The chain employs TRBV10-3 and TRBJ2-1, with D possibly matching TRBD2 (5 bases). CDR1 and CDR2 (germline): ENHRY, SYGVKD. CDR3 size: 14 residues. DNA for the CDR3: TGTGCCAGCAGTGAGTGGACTCGACCGAATGAGCAGTTCTTC. This codes for CASSEWTRPNEQFF.

The chain employs TRBV10-3 and TRBJ2-3, with TRBD1 matching 9 bases. The V and J ends lost 6 bases and 6 bases, in that order; junction bases with no gene match: 4. This CDR3 contains 13 residues. Germline V CDR1 and CDR2: ENHRY, SYGVKD. In DNA form, the CDR3 reads TGTGCCATCAGGGGACAGGGCGCCGATACGCAGTATTTT. The encoded protein is CAIRGQGADTQYF.

This clonotype was seen repeatedly, ten times or more. J is TRBJ2-5 and V is TRBV10-1, with 7 bases aligning to TRBD1. The trim removed 4 bases at V and 1 base at J, leaving 15 bases unmatched. The CDR3 spans 18 residues. Germline V lookup: CDR1 WNHNN, CDR2 SYGVQD (reference sequence). CDR3 sequence (DNA): TGCGCCAGCAGTGGTCTCAACTTGGGACAGCAAATCCAAGAGACCCAGTACTTC. Its protein product is CASSGLNLGQQIQETQYF.

This clonotype appeared many times. The V gene is TRBV14, the J gene TRBJ2-7; D ambiguous. Germline V gives CDR1 SGHDN, CDR2 FVKESK. V dropped 1 base and J dropped 3 bases, with 7 bases sitting between them. This CDR3 region has 13 residues. In DNA, the CDR3 is TGTGCCAGCAGCCAAGTCGGGCGCTACGAGCAGTACTTC. Translation: CASSQVGRYEQYF. The full variable domain, its missing parts supplied by reference TRBV14 and TRBJ2-7, is EAGVTQFPSHSVIEKGQTVTLRCDPISGHDNLYWYRRVMGKEIKFLLHFVKESKQDESGMPNNRFLAERTGGTYSTLKVQPAELEDSGVYFCASSQVGRYEQYFGPGTRLTVT.

The rearrangement joins TRBV7-9 to TRBJ1-1, with D tentatively TRBD1 (6 bases). There are 12 residues in the CDR3. V lost 5 bases and J 9 bases, leaving 13 bases between the germline ends. Looked up from germline, CDR1 is SEHNR and CDR2 is FQNEAQ (reference sequence). The CDR3 region is CASSPRQEQAFF. The DNA for the CDR3 is TGTGCCAGCAGCCCAAGACAGGAACAAGCTTTCTTT.

There are many counts of this clonotype. The rearrangement joins TRBV6-1 to TRBJ1-2; TRBD1 is a possible D gene (6 bases). Per germline, CDR1 MNHNS and CDR2 SASEGT. Trimming pared 3 bases from V and 5 bases from J, leaving 10 bases between. The CDR3 is made up of 13 amino acids. CDR3 residues: CASSEGRGYGYTF. The CDR3 DNA sequence: TGTGCCAGCAGTGAGGGTAGGGGGTATGGCTACACCTTC.

The rearrangement links TRBV2 to TRBJ2-7; 10 bases line up with TRBD1. The CDR3 covers 13 residues. Germline trimming cut 8 bases from V and 4 bases from J; bases unmatched to any gene: 5. Germline CDR1 reads SNHLY; CDR2 reads FYNNEI. In DNA form, the CDR3 reads TGTGCCAGCTTCCGGGACAGGGGATACGAGCAGTACTTC. Amino acid sequence: CASFRDRGYEQYF.

Only a few counts were recorded for this clonotype. The V call is TRBV28, the J call TRBJ1-5; D not certain. Germline assignment: CDR1 MDHEN and CDR2 SYDVKM. The CDR3 loop spans 12 amino acids. The V end lost 6 bases, the J end lost 7 bases, and 10 bases lay between the germline ends. The CDR3 is CASRVSNQPQHF. CDR3 in DNA: TGTGCCAGCAGGGTATCGAACCAGCCCCAGCATTTT.

CDR3 sequence: CATRDGFNEQFF. The CDR3 DNA sequence: TGTGCCACCCGGGACGGCTTCAATGAGCAGTTCTTC. The chain recombines TRBV10-3 with TRBJ2-1; the D gene could be TRBD1 or TRBD2 (5 bases each). This CDR3 has 12 residues. V lost 10 bases and J lost 6, with 13 bases in between. CDR1 and CDR2 from the germline V gene are ENHRY and SYGVKD.

The CDR3 nucleotides are TGTGCCAGTAGTAACGCCAGAGAGACCCAGTACTTC. Translation gives CASSNARETQYF. V and J are TRBV19 and TRBJ2-5; no clear D gene. Germline CDR1 reads LNHDA; CDR2 reads SQIVND (reference sequence). This CDR3 region has 12 residues. V was shortened by 4 bases and J by 4 bases, with 7 bases between the two germline ends.

The chain combines TRBV12-3 or TRBV12-4 with TRBJ1-2, with TRBD1 matching over 9 bases. The CDR3 spans 16 residues. V gave up 5 bases and J gave up 0 bases; unmatched junction bases: 7. The CDR3 reads CASSRDRARANYGYTF. The CDR3 DNA is TGTGCCAGCAGTCGGGACAGGGCCCGAGCTAACTATGGCTACACCTTC.

CDR3 in amino acids: CASSDRGRNQPQHF. In DNA form, the CDR3 reads TGTGCCAGCAGTGATAGGGGACGAAATCAGCCCCAGCATTTT. The chain carries TRBV2 and TRBJ1-5, with TRBD1 as a possible D gene (5 bases). The CDR3 consists of 14 residues. Trimming stripped 3 bases from V and 4 bases from J, with 10 bases between. Germline-derived CDR1 and CDR2 are SNHLY and FYNNEI. The full variable domain, its missing parts supplied by reference TRBV2 and TRBJ1-5, is EPEVTQTPSHQVTQMGQEVILRCVPISNHLYFYWYRQILGQKVEFLVSFYNNEISEKSEIFDDQFSVERPDGSNFTLKIRSTKLEDSAMYFCASSDRGRNQPQHFGDGTRLSIL.

This sequence joins TRBV20-1 and TRBJ1-5; TRBD1 is a possible D gene (6 bases). The germline V and J ends were trimmed by 3 bases and 5 bases, with 14 bases remaining between them. Germline V gene lookup returns CDR1 DFQATT and CDR2 SNEGSKA (reference sequence). The CDR3 runs 14 residues. CDR3 DNA sequence: TGCAGTGCTAGGCTTCTGACAGGTCATCAGCCCCAGCATTTT. Amino acid sequence: CSARLLTGHQPQHF.

In nucleotides, the CDR3 is TGTGCCAGCAGCTTAGCGACAGGGGACTGTGGCTACACCTTC. Translated: CASSLATGDCGYTF. The chain uses TRBV7-9 and TRBJ1-2, with 8 bases matching TRBD1. CDR1 is SEHNR and CDR2 is FQNEAQ in the germline V gene (reference sequence). The CDR3 has 14 residues. The J segment lost 7 bases and the V segment lost 0 bases, leaving 4 bases of the junction unmatched.

The chain employs TRBV4-1 and TRBJ2-7, with TRBD2 identical over 9 bases. CDR1 and CDR2 from the germline V gene are MGHRA and YSYEKL. This CDR3 is built from 15 residues. The J segment lost 6 bases and the V segment lost 1 base, leaving 7 bases of the junction unmatched. DNA for the CDR3: TGCGCCAGCAGCCAAGTGGCTGGGACTAGCCGCGAGCAGTACTTC. Translated: CASSQVAGTSREQYF.